This T cell receptor beta chain was recorded in a study of identical twins (dated by TCRdb to the mid-2010s). About the investigation overall: To test whether fetal clonotypes persist, the study used deep sequencing on TCR alpha and beta repertoires from monozygotic twins, unrelated adults of various ages, and cord blood. To rule out contamination, the twin experiments were replicated at different times with different library preparation protocols.

To prepare the library, 5' RACE was applied. The listed sequencing device is Illumina HiSeq 2000. A universal primer binding site was added through template switching, and the final cDNA carried a unique molecular identifier so that TCR cDNA molecules could be counted accurately. Specific primers in the conserved constant-segment region were used to synthesize first-strand cDNA for TCR alpha and beta chains. Each cDNA library was double barcoded, with a SMART-Mk sample barcode plus Illumina barcodes, to control for contamination. TruSeq adapter sequences, together with Illumina sample barcodes, were added in two successive PCR steps. Sequencing of the TCR alpha and beta cDNA libraries was done on the Illumina HiSeq platform using custom primers. The study's own analysis went as follows. MiGEC processed the raw reads to extract unique molecular identifiers, while MiXCR was used to determine the CDR3 positions. For each individual, recombination models were inferred using an EM algorithm with the repgenHMM and IGoR tools. Shared clonotypes were analyzed with the tcR package in R, and sharing was normalized by the product of cloneset sizes. To study raw recombination free of thymic and clonal selection effects, out-of-frame nonproductive sequences were analyzed. The raw public reads went through TCRdb reprocessing: fastp at Q25, MiXCR clone calling, in-frame beta chains kept. Records with the same CDR3 protein are collapsed into one entry carrying the most frequent genes and DNA. What appears here as the V and J calls and clone size reflects TCRdb's work, not the paper's. Counted in this sample were 150,000 or so distinct CDR3 sequences; roughly 3.2% of them appeared once. The leading ten clones occupy 8% to 8.5% of the sample.

The paper as a whole reports these results and caveats: Out-of-frame TCR alpha sharing in monozygotic twins was systematically underestimated by recombination models, whereas sharing between unrelated individuals was in agreement with the recombination models. Abundant cord blood beta clonotypes had fewer insertions, young adult naive repertoires showed a similar but weaker trend, and memory repertoires showed no such trend. Out-of-frame TCR alpha sequences shared between twins showed an excess of low generation-probability sequences compared with coincidental sharing between unrelated individuals. Invariant T cells such as MAIT and iNKT could partly confound zero-insertion analyses, although diverse VJ usage argued against such confounding for most clonotypes. A weaker excess of twin sharing was found in beta out-of-frame sequences because the signal-to-noise ratio was lowered by fewer shared sequences. Because the same donors could not be followed over many years, conclusions were based on cross-sectional statistical analysis.

This clonotype has at least ten counts. Its antigen specificity is not known. No base qualities exist here, and no much larger clone lies one base off it. Only healthy Caucasian donors were included. Using Miltenyi CD45RO+ enrichment and human naive T-cell isolation kits, memory (CD45RO+) and naive T cells were isolated from PBMC. The germline V gene provides CDR1 MDHEN and CDR2 SYDVKM. The cysteine opens and the phenylalanine closes a CDR3 of 11 amino acids. Of all the DNA, just the CDR3 is kept, 33 bases in frame from base 1. At the junction V is shortened by 5 bases and J by 11 bases, with 10 bases in between.

The specimen sequenced was memory T cells sorted from blood. Interpreted using the paper, the cell subset or site label stands for: CD45RO+ enriched T cells. This sequence uses TRBV28 and TRBJ2-1; no D segment can be confidently identified. The sequence was obtained from a man between 18 and 35 years old in good health. The CDR3 protein sequence reads: CASSTEAKQFF. The nucleotide sequence is given as TGTGCCAGCAGTACCGAGGCAAAGCAGTTCTTC.